This T cell receptor beta chain was sequenced in a study of shared clonotypes between healthy human individuals. Study background: The donor pool was made up of two women and three men aged 18 to 49.

General study points: When compared with the clonotypes that were shared by all four sorted-subset donors, the non-shared clonotypes turned out to have lower generation probabilities.

The CDR3 consists of 14 residues. V lost 2 bases, J lost 2 bases, and 4 bases stayed unmatched. The germline V gene encodes CDR1 SGDLS and CDR2 YYNGEE. For this clone: Its antigen remains unidentified. The same CDR3 arises from other DNA sequences in this sample as well.

Produced via immunoSEQ multiplex PCR; TCRdb's table is partial and in-frame only. Here the sample spans 2 million to 2.5 million clones, under 97% being singletons. The receptor comes from a man younger than 30 in good health. The chain combines TRBV9 with TRBJ2-7, with TRBD2 matching 7 bases. Sequencing used naive CD4+ T cells sorted from blood. The subset was: CD45RA+ positively selected. CDR3 coding DNA: TGTGCCAGCAGCGTCGGCGGGAGCCCCTACGAGCAGTACTTC. Its protein product is CASSVGGSPYEQYF.